This is a list of T cell receptor beta chains from one sample in a study of T cells in Graves' hyperthyroidism and ophthalmopathy. TCRdb re-called the multiplex PCR reads through MiXCR, storing one row per CDR3 protein. The sample shows hundreds of thousands of distinct CDR3 sequences, over 11% of them seen only once. Sequencing input: blood. Receptor source: a woman under 40 with Graves' hyperthyroidism. CDR3s include the opening cysteine and the closing phenylalanine or tryptophan. The order of the fields is J gene, V gene, D gene, clone size, CDR3 protein, CDR3 DNA. D genes are given only for firm matches. Only part of the rows carry a size: once, few, many, or a class if the clone is expanded.

j_gene: TRBJ1-2
v_gene: TRBV7-8
d_gene: TRBD1
abundance: many
CDR3aa: CASSLGEGANGYTF
CDR3nt: TGTGCCAGCAGCTTAGGGGAGGGGGCAAACGGCTACACCTTC

j_gene: TRBJ1-3
v_gene: TRBV12-3/TRBV12-4
d_gene: NA
abundance: many
CDR3aa: CASSLGQAGNTIYF
CDR3nt: TGTGCCAGCAGTTTAGGGCAAGCGGGAAACACCATATATTTT

j_gene: TRBJ2-3
v_gene: TRBV6-1
d_gene: TRBD2
abundance: NA
CDR3aa: CASSSLVAGAVPDTQYF
CDR3nt: TGTGCCAGCAGTTCGCTCGTAGCGGGAGCCGTTCCAGATACGCAGTATTTT

j_gene: TRBJ2-7
v_gene: TRBV6-5
d_gene: NA
abundance: NA
CDR3aa: CASSYSYGSYEQYF
CDR3nt: TGTGCCAGCAGTTACTCGTACGGATCCTACGAGCAGTACTTC

j_gene: TRBJ2-5
v_gene: TRBV24-1
d_gene: NA
abundance: many
CDR3aa: CATSDFGQLPQETQYF
CDR3nt: TGTGCCACCAGTGATTTTGGGCAGTTGCCTCAAGAGACCCAGTACTTC

j_gene: TRBJ1-1
v_gene: TRBV2
d_gene: NA
abundance: many
CDR3aa: CASSPWDLNTEAFF
CDR3nt: TGTGCCAGCAGTCCTTGGGACCTGAACACTGAAGCTTTCTTT

j_gene: TRBJ1-4
v_gene: TRBV5-4
d_gene: NA
abundance: NA
CDR3aa: CASSSGREFNEKLFF
CDR3nt: TGTGCCAGCAGCTCCGGACGGGAGTTTAATGAAAAACTGTTTTTT

j_gene: TRBJ1-2
v_gene: TRBV2
d_gene: TRBD1
abundance: many
CDR3aa: CASSGGDRSLNYGYTF
CDR3nt: TGTGCCAGCAGTGGAGGGGACAGAAGCCTCAACTATGGCTACACCTTC

j_gene: TRBJ1-4
v_gene: TRBV4-1
d_gene: NA
abundance: NA
CDR3aa: CASSQGLGLGEKLFF
CDR3nt: TGCGCCAGCAGCCAAGGGCTCGGCCTTGGTGAAAAACTGTTTTTT

j_gene: TRBJ2-1
v_gene: TRBV28
d_gene: NA
abundance: many
CDR3aa: CASSFGVGNEQFF
CDR3nt: TGTGCCAGCAGTTTTGGGGTAGGGAATGAGCAGTTCTTC

j_gene: TRBJ1-4
v_gene: TRBV11-2
d_gene: NA
abundance: NA
CDR3aa: CASTSYRVGEKLFF
CDR3nt: TGTGCCAGCACCTCGTACAGGGTTGGTGAAAAACTGTTTTTT

j_gene: TRBJ1-5
v_gene: TRBV7-8
d_gene: NA
abundance: many
CDR3aa: CASSLDRIQPQHF
CDR3nt: TGTGCCAGCAGCCTAGACAGGATACAGCCCCAGCATTTT

j_gene: TRBJ1-1
v_gene: TRBV12-3/TRBV12-4
d_gene: NA
abundance: few
CDR3aa: CATGGGTEAFF
CDR3nt: TGTGCCACCGGAGGGGGCACTGAAGCTTTCTTT

j_gene: TRBJ2-3
v_gene: TRBV20-1
d_gene: TRBD2
abundance: many
CDR3aa: CSANRLAGGTDTQYF
CDR3nt: TGCAGTGCTAACCGACTAGCGGGAGGCACAGATACGCAGTATTTT

j_gene: TRBJ2-3
v_gene: TRBV6-2/TRBV6-3
d_gene: NA
abundance: many
CDR3aa: CASSGYPGDTQYF
CDR3nt: TGTGCCAGCAGTGGATACCCGGGAGATACGCAGTATTTT

j_gene: TRBJ2-1
v_gene: TRBV28
d_gene: TRBD2
abundance: many
CDR3aa: CASREGSGSRNEQFF
CDR3nt: TGTGCCAGCCGCGAGGGGAGCGGGAGTAGGAATGAGCAGTTCTTC

j_gene: TRBJ2-3
v_gene: TRBV28
d_gene: NA
abundance: few
CDR3aa: CASSHPERGADTQYF
CDR3nt: TGTGCCAGCAGTCACCCGGAGAGAGGGGCAGATACGCAGTATTTT

j_gene: TRBJ1-1
v_gene: TRBV10-3
d_gene: NA
abundance: few
CDR3aa: CAISESGTGNTEAFF
CDR3nt: TGTGCCATCAGTGAATCGGGGACGGGGAACACTGAAGCTTTCTTT

j_gene: TRBJ2-2
v_gene: TRBV3-1
d_gene: NA
abundance: few
CDR3aa: CASSLEDYFAGELFF
CDR3nt: TGTGCCAGCAGCTTGGAGGACTATTTCGCCGGGGAGCTGTTTTTT

j_gene: TRBJ2-5
v_gene: TRBV5-4
d_gene: TRBD2
abundance: NA
CDR3aa: CASSVPSGLAKETQYF
CDR3nt: TGTGCCAGCAGCGTCCCTAGCGGCCTCGCTAAAGAGACCCAGTACTTC

j_gene: TRBJ2-2
v_gene: TRBV9
d_gene: NA
abundance: many
CDR3aa: CASSVEQGGGELFF
CDR3nt: TGTGCCAGCAGCGTAGAACAGGGAGGTGGGGAGCTGTTTTTT

j_gene: TRBJ2-1
v_gene: TRBV3-1
d_gene: NA
abundance: many
CDR3aa: CASSQVEGEQFF
CDR3nt: TGTGCCAGCAGCCAAGTCGAGGGTGAGCAGTTCTTC

j_gene: TRBJ1-1
v_gene: TRBV25-1
d_gene: NA
abundance: many
CDR3aa: CASSEYEVGLRNTEAFF
CDR3nt: TGTGCCAGCAGTGAATATGAGGTCGGCCTTCGGAACACTGAAGCTTTCTTT

j_gene: TRBJ1-5
v_gene: TRBV3-1
d_gene: NA
abundance: few
CDR3aa: CASSHGAVLGDSLFNQPQHF
CDR3nt: TGTGCCAGCAGCCACGGAGCCGTGCTGGGGGACTCACTCTTTAATCAGCCCCAGCATTTT

j_gene: TRBJ2-6
v_gene: TRBV11-2
d_gene: NA
abundance: few
CDR3aa: CASSFVPGANVLTF
CDR3nt: TGTGCCAGCAGCTTTGTTCCTGGGGCCAACGTCCTGACTTTC

j_gene: TRBJ2-7
v_gene: TRBV28
d_gene: NA
abundance: many
CDR3aa: CASSLETLSEQYF
CDR3nt: TGTGCCAGCAGTTTAGAGACCCTCTCCGAGCAGTACTTC

j_gene: TRBJ1-1
v_gene: TRBV29-1
d_gene: NA
abundance: few
CDR3aa: CSVEDVAAFF
CDR3nt: TGCAGCGTTGAAGATGTAGCAGCTTTCTTT

j_gene: TRBJ2-5
v_gene: TRBV20-1
d_gene: TRBD2
abundance: many
CDR3aa: CSATPSGRWETQYF
CDR3nt: TGCAGTGCTACGCCCAGCGGGAGGTGGGAGACCCAGTACTTC

j_gene: TRBJ1-5
v_gene: TRBV30
d_gene: NA
abundance: many
CDR3aa: CAWSAQSGNQPQHF
CDR3nt: TGTGCCTGGAGCGCCCAGTCCGGGAATCAGCCCCAGCATTTT

j_gene: TRBJ1-1
v_gene: TRBV7-2
d_gene: NA
abundance: many
CDR3aa: CASSFTEGTEAFF
CDR3nt: TGTGCCAGCAGCTTTACAGAAGGCACTGAAGCTTTCTTT

j_gene: TRBJ1-4
v_gene: TRBV27
d_gene: NA
abundance: few
CDR3aa: CASSSEPAAPLLFF
CDR3nt: TGTGCCAGCAGTTCAGAGCCCGCGGCCCCACTCCTGTTTTTT

j_gene: TRBJ2-2
v_gene: TRBV3-1
d_gene: NA
abundance: many
CDR3aa: CASSQEVEELFF
CDR3nt: TGTGCCAGCAGCCAAGAGGTGGAGGAGCTGTTTTTT

j_gene: TRBJ2-6
v_gene: TRBV28
d_gene: NA
abundance: NA
CDR3aa: CASSWEDPGANVLTF
CDR3nt: TGTGCCAGCAGCTGGGAGGACCCTGGGGCCAACGTCCTGACTTTC

j_gene: TRBJ2-3
v_gene: TRBV19
d_gene: NA
abundance: NA
CDR3aa: CASSIEEDTQYF
CDR3nt: TGTGCCAGTAGTATAGAAGAAGATACGCAGTATTTT

j_gene: TRBJ2-2
v_gene: TRBV14
d_gene: NA
abundance: few
CDR3aa: CASSQEAGAAGELFF
CDR3nt: TGTGCCAGCAGCCAAGAAGCCGGGGCTGCCGGGGAGCTGTTTTTT

j_gene: TRBJ2-7
v_gene: TRBV30
d_gene: NA
abundance: many
CDR3aa: CAWSVEGPTYEQYF
CDR3nt: TGTGCCTGGAGTGTAGAGGGGCCCACCTACGAGCAGTACTTC

j_gene: TRBJ2-1
v_gene: TRBV7-8
d_gene: TRBD1
abundance: many
CDR3aa: CASSFPTGVDFNEQFF
CDR3nt: TGTGCCAGCAGCTTCCCGACAGGGGTGGACTTTAATGAGCAGTTCTTC

j_gene: TRBJ2-2
v_gene: TRBV20-1
d_gene: NA
abundance: many
CDR3aa: CSARDRGGELFF
CDR3nt: TGCAGTGCTAGAGATCGGGGGGGGGAGCTGTTTTTT